The T cell receptor (beta chain) under discussion was sequenced for a study of long-term antiretroviral therapy in people with HIV. The CDR3 extends over 18 amino acids. The V segment lost 2 bases and the J segment 6 bases; nucleotides outside the gene matches: 15. Germline V CDR1 and CDR2: KGHSH, LQKENI. Version v3.0 of the immunoSEQ assay was performed at survey level. Assay: immunoSEQ multiplex PCR; the TCRdb copy retains only in-frame clones and omits some. The sample yields about 18,000 clones, approximately 81% seen once. This clonotype was obtained from a woman aged 45-65 years with HIV. The chain uses TRBV18 and TRBJ2-2; 7 positions agree with TRBD1. The source material was unsorted PBMCs, sampled 0.3 years after starting antiretroviral therapy. CDR3 amino acids: CASSPNAIGTASAGELFF. The CDR3 DNA is TGTGCCAGCTCACCAAATGCGATCGGGACAGCCTCGGCCGGGGAGCTGTTTTTT.